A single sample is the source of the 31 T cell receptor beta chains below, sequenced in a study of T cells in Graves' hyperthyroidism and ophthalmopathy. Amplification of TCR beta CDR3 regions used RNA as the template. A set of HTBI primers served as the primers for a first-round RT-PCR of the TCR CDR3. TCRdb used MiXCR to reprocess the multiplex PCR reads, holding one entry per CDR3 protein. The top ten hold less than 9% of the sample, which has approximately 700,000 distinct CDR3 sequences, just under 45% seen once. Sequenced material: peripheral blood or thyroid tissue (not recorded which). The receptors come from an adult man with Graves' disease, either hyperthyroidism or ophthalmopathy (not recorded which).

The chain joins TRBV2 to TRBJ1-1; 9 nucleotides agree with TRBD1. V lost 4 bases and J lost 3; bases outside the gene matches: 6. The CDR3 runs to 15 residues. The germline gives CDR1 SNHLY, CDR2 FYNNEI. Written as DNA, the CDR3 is TGTGCCAGCAGTGGAGACAGGGGGGACGACACTGAAGCTTTCTTT. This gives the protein CASSGDRGDDTEAFF. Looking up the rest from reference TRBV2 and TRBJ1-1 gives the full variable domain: EPEVTQTPSHQVTQMGQEVILRCVPISNHLYFYWYRQILGQKVEFLVSFYNNEISEKSEIFDDQFSVERPDGSNFTLKIRSTKLEDSAMYFCASSGDRGDDTEAFFGQGTRLTVV.

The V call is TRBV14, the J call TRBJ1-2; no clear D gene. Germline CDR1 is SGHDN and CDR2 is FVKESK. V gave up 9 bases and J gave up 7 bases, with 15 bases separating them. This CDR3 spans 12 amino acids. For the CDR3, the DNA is TGTGCCAGGTCAGACGAGATCTCTGGCTACACCTTC. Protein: CARSDEISGYTF.

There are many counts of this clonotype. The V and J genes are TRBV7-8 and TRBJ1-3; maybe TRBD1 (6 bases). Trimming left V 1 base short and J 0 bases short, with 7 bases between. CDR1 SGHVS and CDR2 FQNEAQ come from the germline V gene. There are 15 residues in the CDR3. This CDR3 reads CASSLVGGSGNTIYF. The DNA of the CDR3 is TGTGCCAGCAGCTTAGTAGGGGGCTCTGGAAACACCATATATTTT.

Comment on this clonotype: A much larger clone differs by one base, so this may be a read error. The CDR3 loop reads CASGRRPGANVLTF. The CDR3 nucleotides are TGTGCCAGCGGCAGAAGGCCTGGGGCCAACGTCCTGACTTTC. V is TRBV7-2 and J is TRBJ2-6; D remains ambiguous. V gave up 8 bases and J gave up 2 bases, with 10 bases separating them. The CDR3 covers 14 residues. Germline V gene sequence: CDR1 SGHTA, CDR2 FQGNSA.

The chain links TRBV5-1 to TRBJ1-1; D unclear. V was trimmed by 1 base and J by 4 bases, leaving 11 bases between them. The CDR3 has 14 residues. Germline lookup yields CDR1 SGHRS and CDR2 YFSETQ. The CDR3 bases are TGCGCCAGCAGCTTGAGGGCGAAGGGCACTGAAGCTTTCTTT. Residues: CASSLRAKGTEAFF.

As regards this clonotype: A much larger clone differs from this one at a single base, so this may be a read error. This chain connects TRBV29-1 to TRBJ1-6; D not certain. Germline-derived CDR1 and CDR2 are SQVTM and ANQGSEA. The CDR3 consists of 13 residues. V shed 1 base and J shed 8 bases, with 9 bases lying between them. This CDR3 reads CSVEVGLDSPLHF. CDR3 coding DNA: TGCAGCGTTGAAGTAGGGCTGGATTCACCCCTCCACTTT.

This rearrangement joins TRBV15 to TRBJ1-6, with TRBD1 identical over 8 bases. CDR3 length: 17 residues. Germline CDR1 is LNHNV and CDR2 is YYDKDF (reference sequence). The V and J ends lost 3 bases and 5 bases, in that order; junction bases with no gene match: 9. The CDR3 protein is CATSSAAGTGNNSPLHF. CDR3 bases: TGTGCCACCAGCAGTGCGGCCGGGACAGGCAATAATTCACCCCTCCACTTT.

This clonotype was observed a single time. This chain's CDR3 is CSVDQRDRGSNQPQHF. As DNA, the CDR3 is TGCAGCGTCGATCAACGGGACAGGGGTAGCAATCAGCCCCAGCATTTT. The chain joins TRBV29-1 to TRBJ1-5; TRBD1 aligns across 10 bases. The ends lost 6 bases at V and 0 bases at J; junction bases unmatched: 8. The CDR3 spans 16 residues. Germline CDR1 and CDR2: SQVTM and ANQGSEA.

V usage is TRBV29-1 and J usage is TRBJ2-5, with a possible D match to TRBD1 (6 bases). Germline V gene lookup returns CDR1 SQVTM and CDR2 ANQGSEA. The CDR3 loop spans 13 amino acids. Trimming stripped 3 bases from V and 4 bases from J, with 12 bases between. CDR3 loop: CSVDRLQGETQYF. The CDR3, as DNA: TGCAGCGTTGATAGGTTACAGGGAGAGACCCAGTACTTC.

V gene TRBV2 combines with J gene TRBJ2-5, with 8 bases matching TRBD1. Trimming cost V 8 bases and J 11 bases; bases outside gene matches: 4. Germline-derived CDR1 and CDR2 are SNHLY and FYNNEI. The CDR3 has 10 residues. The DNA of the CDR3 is TGTGCCAGCTGGACAGGGACGCAGTACTTC. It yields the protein CASWTGTQYF.

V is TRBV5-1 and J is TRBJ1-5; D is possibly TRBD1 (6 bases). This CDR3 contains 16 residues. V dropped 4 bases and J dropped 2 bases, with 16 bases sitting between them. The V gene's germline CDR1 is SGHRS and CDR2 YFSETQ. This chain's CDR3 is CASSRSGESGNQPQHF. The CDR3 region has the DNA TGCGCCAGCAGCCGATCAGGGGAGAGCGGCAATCAGCCCCAGCATTTT.

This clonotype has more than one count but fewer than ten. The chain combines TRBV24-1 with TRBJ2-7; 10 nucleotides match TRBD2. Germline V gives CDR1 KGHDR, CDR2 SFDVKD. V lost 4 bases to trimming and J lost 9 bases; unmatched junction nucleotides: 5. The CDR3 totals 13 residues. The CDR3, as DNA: TGTGCCACCAGTGAGCCGACTAGCGGGCGGCAGTACTTC. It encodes CATSEPTSGRQYF.

Written as DNA, the CDR3 is TGCGCCAGCAGCAAGACAGGGGCGGTGATGAACACTGAAGCTTTCTTT. Translated, it gives CASSKTGAVMNTEAFF. This sequence joins TRBV5-1 and TRBJ1-1; 8 nucleotides agree with TRBD1. Trimming took 4 bases from V and 0 from J; bases not matched to a gene: 8. The CDR3 spans 16 residues. From germline, CDR1 is SGHRS and CDR2 YFSETQ.

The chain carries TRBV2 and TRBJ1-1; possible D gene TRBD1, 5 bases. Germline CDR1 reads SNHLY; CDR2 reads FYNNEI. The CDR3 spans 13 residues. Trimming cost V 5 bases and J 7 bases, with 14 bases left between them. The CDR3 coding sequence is TGTGCCAGCAGTTACTCCGGGGGTTTTGAAGCTTTCTTT. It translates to CASSYSGGFEAFF.

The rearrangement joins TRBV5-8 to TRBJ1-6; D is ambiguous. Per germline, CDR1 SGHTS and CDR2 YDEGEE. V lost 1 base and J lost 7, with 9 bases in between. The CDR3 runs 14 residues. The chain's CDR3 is CASSLMAVNSPLHF. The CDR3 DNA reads TGTGCCAGCAGCTTGATGGCGGTAAATTCACCCCTCCACTTT. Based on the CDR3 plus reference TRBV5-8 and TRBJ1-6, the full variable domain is EAGVTQSPTHLIKTRGQQATLRCSPISGHTSVYWYQQALGLGLQFLLWYDEGEERNRGNFPPRFSGRQFPNYSSELNVNALELEDSALYLCASSLMAVNSPLHFGNGTRLTVT.

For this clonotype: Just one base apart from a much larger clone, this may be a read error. The CDR3 spells CSTSDWMNTEAFF. The CDR3 coding sequence is TGTTCCACCAGTGATTGGATGAACACTGAAGCTTTCTTT. The chain uses TRBV24-1 and TRBJ1-1; no reliable D call. The CDR3 length is 13 residues. Germline V lookup: CDR1 KGHDR, CDR2 SFDVKD.

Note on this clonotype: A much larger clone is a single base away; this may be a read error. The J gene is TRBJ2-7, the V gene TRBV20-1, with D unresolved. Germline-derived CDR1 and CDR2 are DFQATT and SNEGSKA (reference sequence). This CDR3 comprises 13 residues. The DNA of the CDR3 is TGCGGTGCTAGAGATCTACCGTCCTACGAGCAGTACTTC. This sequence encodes CGARDLPSYEQYF.

CDR3 nucleotide sequence: TGTGCCAGTTCTGAACGGACCCTGGTGGGTGAAAAACTGTTTTTT. Translation: CASSERTLVGEKLFF. The chain carries TRBV19 and TRBJ1-4, with unresolved D. CDR3 length: 15 residues. V dropped 8 bases and J dropped 7 bases, with 20 bases sitting between them. The germline V gene has CDR1 LNHDA and CDR2 SQIVND (reference sequence). Full variable domain (missing parts from reference TRBV19 and TRBJ1-4): DGGITQSPKYLFRKEGQNVTLSCEQNLNHDAMYWYRQDPGQGLRLIYYSQIVNDFQKGDIAEGYSVSREKKESFPLTVTSAQKNPTAFYLCASSERTLVGEKLFFGSGTQLSVL.

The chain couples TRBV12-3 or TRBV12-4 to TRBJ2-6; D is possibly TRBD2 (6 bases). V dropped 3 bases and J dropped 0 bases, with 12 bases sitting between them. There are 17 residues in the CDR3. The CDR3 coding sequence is TGTGCCAGCAGTTTGATCTCGGGAGCCTCTGGGGCCAACGTCCTGACTTTC. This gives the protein CASSLISGASGANVLTF.

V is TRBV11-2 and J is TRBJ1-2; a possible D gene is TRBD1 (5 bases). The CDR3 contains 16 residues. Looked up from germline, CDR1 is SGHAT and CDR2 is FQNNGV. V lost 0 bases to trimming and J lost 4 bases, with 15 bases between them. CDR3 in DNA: TGTGCCAGCAGCTTAGATGGGGCCCCGACGGGCTATGGCTACACCTTC. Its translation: CASSLDGAPTGYGYTF. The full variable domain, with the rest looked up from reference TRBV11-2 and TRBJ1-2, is EAGVAQSPRYKIIEKRQSVAFWCNPISGHATLYWYQQILGQGPKLLIQFQNNGVVDDSQLPKDRFSAERLKGVDSTLKIQPAKLEDSAVYLCASSLDGAPTGYGYTFGSGTRLTVV.

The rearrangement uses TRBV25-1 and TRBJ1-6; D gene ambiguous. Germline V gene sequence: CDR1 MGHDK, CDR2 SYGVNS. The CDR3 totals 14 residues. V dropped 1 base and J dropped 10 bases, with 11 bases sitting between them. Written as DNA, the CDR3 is TGTGCCAGCAGTGAATCCCGGGGTGAATCACCCCTCCACTTT. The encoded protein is CASSESRGESPLHF.

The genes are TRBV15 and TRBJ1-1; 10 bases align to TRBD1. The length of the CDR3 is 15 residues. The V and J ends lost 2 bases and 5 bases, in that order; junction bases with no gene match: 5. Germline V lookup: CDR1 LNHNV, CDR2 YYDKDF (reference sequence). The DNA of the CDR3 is TGTGCCACCAGCAGAACCGGGACAGGGGCGACTGAAGCTTTCTTT. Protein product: CATSRTGTGATEAFF.

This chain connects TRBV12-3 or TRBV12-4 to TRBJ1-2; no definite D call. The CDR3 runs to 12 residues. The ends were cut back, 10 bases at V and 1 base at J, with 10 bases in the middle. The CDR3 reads CAIRTSNYGYTF. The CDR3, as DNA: TGTGCCATCAGGACTAGTAACTATGGCTACACCTTC.

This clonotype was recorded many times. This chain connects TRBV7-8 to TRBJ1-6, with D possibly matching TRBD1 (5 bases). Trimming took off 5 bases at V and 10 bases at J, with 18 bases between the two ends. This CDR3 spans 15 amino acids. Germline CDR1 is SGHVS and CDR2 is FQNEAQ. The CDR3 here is CASSPTYGAESPLHF. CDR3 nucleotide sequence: TGTGCCAGCAGCCCTACCTACGGGGCGGAATCACCCCTCCACTTT.

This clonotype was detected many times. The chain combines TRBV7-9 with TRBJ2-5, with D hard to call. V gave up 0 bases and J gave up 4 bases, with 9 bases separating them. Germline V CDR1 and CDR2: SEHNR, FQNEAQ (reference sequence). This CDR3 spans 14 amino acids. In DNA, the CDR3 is TGTGCCAGCAGCTTAGCGCTGGCAGTAGAGACCCAGTACTTC. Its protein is CASSLALAVETQYF. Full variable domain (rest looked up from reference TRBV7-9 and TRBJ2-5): DTGVSQNPRHKITKRGQNVTFRCDPISEHNRLYWYRQTLGQGPEFLTYFQNEAQLEKSRLLSDRFSAERPKGSFSTLEIQRTEQGDSAMYLCASSLALAVETQYFGPGTRLLVL.

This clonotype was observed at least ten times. CDR3 coding DNA: TGTGCCAGCAGTTCCCCGGGGCAGGGGGCGGGGGAGCAGTACTTC. This gives the protein CASSSPGQGAGEQYF. This sequence joins TRBV6-6 and TRBJ2-7; 8 positions match TRBD1. The CDR3 runs to 15 residues. Germline-derived CDR1 and CDR2 are MNHNY and SVGAGI (reference sequence). Germline trimming cut 4 bases from V and 7 bases from J; bases unmatched to any gene: 12.

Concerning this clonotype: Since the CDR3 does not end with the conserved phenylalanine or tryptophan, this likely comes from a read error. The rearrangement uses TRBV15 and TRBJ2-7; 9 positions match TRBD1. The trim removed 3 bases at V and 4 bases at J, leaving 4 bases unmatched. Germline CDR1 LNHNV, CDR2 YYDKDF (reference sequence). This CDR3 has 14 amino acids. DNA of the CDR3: TGTGCCACCAGCAGCACAGGGGGCGAATACGAGCAGTACCTC. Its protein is CATSSTGGEYEQYL.

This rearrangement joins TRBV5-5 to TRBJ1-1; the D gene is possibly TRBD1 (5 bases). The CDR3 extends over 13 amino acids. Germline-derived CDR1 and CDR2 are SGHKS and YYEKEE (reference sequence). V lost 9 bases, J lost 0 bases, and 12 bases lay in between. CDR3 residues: CATGDSLNTEAFF. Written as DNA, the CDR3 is TGTGCCACCGGAGACAGTTTGAACACTGAAGCTTTCTTT. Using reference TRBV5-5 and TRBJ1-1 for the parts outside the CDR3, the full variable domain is DAGVTQSPTHLIKTRGQQVTLRCSPISGHKSVSWYQQVLGQGPQFIFQYYEKEERGRGNFPDRFSARQFPNYSSELNVNALLLGDSALYLCATGDSLNTEAFFGQGTRLTVV.

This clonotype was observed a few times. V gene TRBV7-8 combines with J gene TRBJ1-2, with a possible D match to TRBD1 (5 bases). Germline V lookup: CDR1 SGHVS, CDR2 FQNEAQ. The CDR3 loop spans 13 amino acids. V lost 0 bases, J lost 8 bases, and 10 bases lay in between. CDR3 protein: CASSLAGAGGYTF. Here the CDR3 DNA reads TGTGCCAGCAGCTTAGCAGGGGCGGGAGGCTACACCTTC.

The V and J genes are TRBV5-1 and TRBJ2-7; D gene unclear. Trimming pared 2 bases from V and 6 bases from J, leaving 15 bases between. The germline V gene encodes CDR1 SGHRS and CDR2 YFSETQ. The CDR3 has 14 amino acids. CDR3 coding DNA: TGCGCCAGCAGCTTCTCAGGAGCCACCCTCGAGCAGTACTTC. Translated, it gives CASSFSGATLEQYF.

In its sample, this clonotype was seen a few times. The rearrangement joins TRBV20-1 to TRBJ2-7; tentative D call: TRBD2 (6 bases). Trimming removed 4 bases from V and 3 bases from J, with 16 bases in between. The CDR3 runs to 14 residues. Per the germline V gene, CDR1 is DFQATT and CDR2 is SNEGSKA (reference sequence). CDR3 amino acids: CSANDGGVDYEQYF. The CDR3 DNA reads TGCAGTGCTAATGACGGCGGGGTGGACTACGAGCAGTACTTC.